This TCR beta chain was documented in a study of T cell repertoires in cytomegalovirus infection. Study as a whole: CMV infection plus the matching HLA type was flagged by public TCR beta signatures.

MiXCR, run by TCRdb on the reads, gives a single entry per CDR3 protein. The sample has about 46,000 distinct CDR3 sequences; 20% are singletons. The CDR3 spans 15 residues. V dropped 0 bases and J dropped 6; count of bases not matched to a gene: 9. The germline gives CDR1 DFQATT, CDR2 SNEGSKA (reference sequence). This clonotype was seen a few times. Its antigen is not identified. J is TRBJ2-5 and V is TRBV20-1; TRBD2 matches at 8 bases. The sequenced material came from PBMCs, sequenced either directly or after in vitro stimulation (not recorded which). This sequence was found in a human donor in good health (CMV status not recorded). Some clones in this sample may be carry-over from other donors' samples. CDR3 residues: CSARDSGDSKKTQYF. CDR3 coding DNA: TGCAGTGCTAGAGATAGCGGGGACTCGAAAAAGACCCAGTACTTC.